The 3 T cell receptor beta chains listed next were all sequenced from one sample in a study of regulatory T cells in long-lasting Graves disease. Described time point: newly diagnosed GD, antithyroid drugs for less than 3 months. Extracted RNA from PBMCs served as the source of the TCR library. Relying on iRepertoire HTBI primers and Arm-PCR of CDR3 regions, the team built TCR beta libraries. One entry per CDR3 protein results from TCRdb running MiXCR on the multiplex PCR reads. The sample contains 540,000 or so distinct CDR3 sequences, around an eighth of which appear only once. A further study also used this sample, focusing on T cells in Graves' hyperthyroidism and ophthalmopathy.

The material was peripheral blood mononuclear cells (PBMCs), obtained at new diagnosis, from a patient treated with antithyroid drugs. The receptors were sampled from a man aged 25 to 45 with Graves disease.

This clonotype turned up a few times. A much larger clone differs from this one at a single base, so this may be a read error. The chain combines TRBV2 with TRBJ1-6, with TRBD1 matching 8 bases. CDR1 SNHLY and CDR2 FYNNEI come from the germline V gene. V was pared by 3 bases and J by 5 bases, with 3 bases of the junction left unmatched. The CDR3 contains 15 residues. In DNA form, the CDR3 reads TGTGCCAGCAGTGAGACAGGGGACCATAATTCACCCCTCCACTTT. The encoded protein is CASSETGDHNSPLHF.

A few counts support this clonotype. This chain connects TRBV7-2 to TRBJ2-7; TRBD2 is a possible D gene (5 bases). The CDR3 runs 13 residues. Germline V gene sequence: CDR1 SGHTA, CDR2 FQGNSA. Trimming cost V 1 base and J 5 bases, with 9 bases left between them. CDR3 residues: CASSLEREHEQYF. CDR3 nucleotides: TGTGCCAGCAGCTTAGAGAGGGAGCACGAGCAGTACTTC.

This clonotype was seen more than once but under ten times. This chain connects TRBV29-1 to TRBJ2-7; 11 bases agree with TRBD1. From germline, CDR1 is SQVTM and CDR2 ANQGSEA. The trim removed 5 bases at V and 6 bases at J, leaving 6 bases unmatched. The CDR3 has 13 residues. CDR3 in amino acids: CSVRGQGVGEQYF. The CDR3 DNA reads TGCAGCGTTAGGGGACAGGGGGTAGGCGAGCAGTACTTC.